These T cell receptor beta chains were read from a single sample in a study of blood T cell repertoires in COVID-19. Generated by immunoSEQ multiplex PCR, the TCRdb table keeps only in-frame clones and is missing some. The sample shows 400,000 or so clones, roughly nine tenths of them seen only once. Sequences were obtained from PBMCs or T cells enriched from blood (not recorded which). These receptors came from a man under 40 who had recovered from COVID-19. The CDR3 runs from the conserved cysteine through the conserved F or W. The order of the fields is J gene, D gene, clone size, V gene, CDR3 protein, CDR3 DNA. The D gene is left open where the match is weak. Not all rows give a size; the values are once, few, many and, for expanded clones, a class.

TRBJ1-2,.,.,TRBV28,CASSLSLRLQGYTF,TGTGCCAGCAGTTTGTCTCTGAGGCTCCAAGGCTACACCTTC
TRBJ2-5,.,.,TRBV7-2,CASSLGEARSGGTQYF,TGTGCCAGCAGCTTAGGAGAGGCTAGATCCGGGGGTACCCAGTACTTC
TRBJ2-1,TRBD1,.,TRBV7-2,CASSQGQGAFYNEQFF,TGTGCCAGCAGCCAAGGACAGGGGGCGTTCTACAATGAGCAGTTCTTC
TRBJ1-2,.,.,TRBV7-2,CASSLVSGGGYTF,TGTGCCAGCAGCTTAGTGTCCGGAGGTGGCTACACCTTC
TRBJ2-5,TRBD1,.,TRBV18,CASSLAGQGKGETQYF,TGTGCCAGCTCACTGGCGGGACAGGGGAAAGGAGAGACCCAGTACTTC
TRBJ1-2,.,.,TRBV5-1,CASRAGGPSNYGYTF,TGCGCCAGCAGGGCCGGGGGGCCATCTAACTATGGCTACACCTTC
TRBJ2-2,.,.,TRBV6-1,CASIRGQNTGELFF,TGTGCCAGCATCCGGGGACAGAACACCGGGGAGCTGTTTTTT
TRBJ2-7,.,.,TRBV7-9,CASSLSGGPREQYF,TGTGCCAGCAGCTTAAGCGGAGGGCCTCGGGAGCAGTACTTC
TRBJ2-5,TRBD1,once,TRBV18,CASSPVQGGQETQYF,TGTGCCAGCTCACCGGTACAGGGGGGCCAAGAGACCCAGTACTTC
TRBJ2-2,.,once,TRBV7-2,CASSLRTVITGELFF,TGTGCCAGCAGCTTGAGGACAGTAATTACCGGGGAGCTGTTTTTT
TRBJ1-5,.,.,TRBV19,CASSISRGSPQHF,TGTGCCAGTAGTATAAGTCGGGGTTCACCCCAGCATTTT
TRBJ2-5,.,.,TRBV3-1/TRBV3-2,CASSLGLQETQYF,TGTGCCAGCAGCCTCGGACTTCAAGAGACCCAGTACTTC
TRBJ2-2,.,.,TRBV5-1,CASSPHGVRDTGELFF,TGCGCCAGCAGTCCTCACGGGGTGCGAGACACCGGGGAGCTGTTTTTT
TRBJ1-6,.,.,TRBV5-1,CASSLEPVNSPLHF,TGCGCCAGCAGCTTGGAGCCGGTAAATTCACCCCTCCACTTT
TRBJ1-1,.,.,TRBV19,CASSPGRAEAFF,TGTGCCAGTAGTCCAGGGAGGGCTGAAGCTTTCTTT
TRBJ2-2,.,.,TRBV6-7,CASSYPGGELFF,TGTGCCAGCAGTTACCCGGGAGGGGAGCTGTTTTTT
TRBJ2-2,TRBD2,.,TRBV6-4,CASSRRTGGTGELFF,TGTGCCAGCAGTCGGCGAACGGGGGGCACCGGGGAGCTGTTTTTT
TRBJ1-2,TRBD1,.,TRBV9,CASSAGQGIYGYTF,TGTGCCAGCAGCGCCGGACAGGGGATCTATGGCTACACCTTC
TRBJ1-4,.,.,TRBV9,CASSVEAGTNEKLFF,TGTGCCAGCAGCGTAGAGGCAGGAACTAATGAAAAACTGTTTTTT
TRBJ2-1,.,once,TRBV6-2/TRBV6-3,CASSGQNYNEQFF,TGTGCCAGCAGTGGACAGAACTACAATGAGCAGTTCTTC
TRBJ2-1,TRBD1,.,TRBV5-1,CASSLGGQASYNEQFF,TGCGCCAGCAGCTTGGGAGGACAGGCCTCCTACAATGAGCAGTTCTTC
TRBJ2-5,TRBD2,.,TRBV5-1,CASSPGLAQQETQYF,TGCGCCAGCAGCCCGGGACTAGCGCAACAAGAGACCCAGTACTTC
TRBJ2-6,.,.,TRBV27,CASSLSPSGANVLTF,TGTGCCAGCAGTTTATCCCCATCTGGGGCCAACGTCCTGACTTTC
TRBJ2-1,.,.,TRBV7-2,CASSLMPTSSEQFF,TGTGCCAGCAGCTTAATGCCGACCAGTAGCGAGCAGTTCTTC
TRBJ2-2,.,.,TRBV10-1,CASSGITGELFF,TGCGCCAGCAGCGGGATCACCGGGGAGCTGTTTTTT
TRBJ2-7,TRBD2,.,TRBV15,CATSRRTSGSYEQYF,TGTGCCACCAGCAGAAGGACTAGCGGGTCGTACGAGCAGTACTTC
TRBJ2-2,.,few,TRBV7-9,CASSFDIDTGELFF,TGTGCCAGCAGCTTTGATATAGATACCGGGGAGCTGTTTTTT
TRBJ2-3,.,.,TRBV27,CASSPLPGLAPDTQYF,TGTGCCAGCAGCCCCCTCCCGGGACTCGCTCCAGATACGCAGTATTTT
TRBJ2-6,TRBD2,once,TRBV11-2,CASSRLIGTSGAGANVLTF,TGTGCCAGCAGCCGATTAATCGGGACTAGCGGCGCTGGGGCCAACGTCCTGACTTTC
TRBJ1-2,.,.,TRBV28,CASSSPTGYPNYGYTF,TGTGCCAGCAGTAGTCCTACAGGGTATCCTAACTATGGCTACACCTTC